This T cell receptor (beta chain) was sequenced in a study of blood T cell repertoires in COVID-19. For the study at large: Sources were T cells, B-cell-depleted T cells, or PBMCs; the material itself was cDNA or gDNA.

The V end lost 6 bases, the J end lost 0 bases, and 13 bases lay between the germline ends. This CDR3 is 15 amino acids long. From germline, CDR1 is MNHEY and CDR2 SVGAGI. TCRdb's table, derived via immunoSEQ multiplex PCR, lists solely in-frame clones and lacks some. The data contain 300,000 to 350,000 clones, 85% to 90% of them singletons. The J gene is TRBJ2-3, the V gene TRBV6-5; no firm D call. The TCR sequence derives from a woman in her 30s with COVID-19, enrolled during active disease. The sample consisted of peripheral blood. The CDR3 region has the DNA TGTGCCAGCAGGCAGACGACAACTAGCACAGATACGCAGTATTTT. Amino acids: CASRQTTTSTDTQYF.